The 30 T cell receptor beta chains reported below all come from one sample, sequenced in a study of OX40 agonist ivuxolimab in advanced cancers. Profiled with immunoSEQ multiplex PCR; TCRdb holds only in-frame clones, not every one. The table lists approximately 110,000 clones, under 95% of them singletons, with 0.7% to 0.85% in the top ten. Material: CD4+ or CD8+ T cells sorted from blood, obtained in a trial of the OX40 agonist ivuxolimab. These receptors came from an adult with an advanced solid tumor such as melanoma, head and neck, liver or kidney cancer.

The chain is built from TRBV7-3 and TRBJ2-5, with 11 bases identical to TRBD2. In germline, CDR1 is SGHTA, CDR2 FQGTGA. The CDR3 contains 17 residues. J was trimmed by 4 bases and V by 0 bases; bases with no gene match: 7. DNA of the CDR3: TGTGCCAGCAGCTTAACGGTCTTAGCGGGAGGGCCAGAGACCCAGTACTTC. Translation: CASSLTVLAGGPETQYF.

The chain couples TRBV7-2 to TRBJ1-2, with D unclear. The CDR3 totals 14 residues. The germline V and J ends were trimmed by 4 bases and 5 bases, with 14 bases remaining between them. Per germline, CDR1 SGHTA and CDR2 FQGNSA. The CDR3 region is CASSSSGEGYGYTF. DNA of the CDR3: TGTGCCAGCAGCTCCTCCGGTGAGGGATATGGCTACACCTTC.

V usage is TRBV19 and J usage is TRBJ2-3; TRBD2 is a possible D gene (6 bases). This CDR3 has 15 amino acids. Germline V gives CDR1 LNHDA, CDR2 SQIVND (reference sequence). V shed 3 bases and J shed 2 bases, with 12 bases lying between them. CDR3 region: CASSIWGVLTDTQYF. In DNA, the CDR3 is TGTGCCAGTAGTATTTGGGGGGTCCTCACAGATACGCAGTATTTT. Combining the CDR3 with reference TRBV19 and TRBJ2-3 gives the whole variable domain DGGITQSPKYLFRKEGQNVTLSCEQNLNHDAMYWYRQDPGQGLRLIYYSQIVNDFQKGDIAEGYSVSREKKESFPLTVTSAQKNPTAFYLCASSIWGVLTDTQYFGPGTRLTVL.

V gene TRBV18 combines with J gene TRBJ1-1; D remains ambiguous. The CDR3 sequence is 16 residues long. V lost 1 base to trimming and J lost 2 bases, with 14 bases between them. CDR1 and CDR2 from the germline V gene are KGHSH and LQKENI. DNA for the CDR3: TGTGCCAGCTCACCACGTCAAATGTGGAGTAACACTGAAGCTTTCTTT. Translating gives CASSPRQMWSNTEAFF. The full variable domain, with the rest looked up from reference TRBV18 and TRBJ1-1, is NAGVMQNPRHLVRRRGQEARLRCSPMKGHSHVYWYRQLPEEGLKFMVYLQKENIIDESGMPKERFSAEFPKEGPSILRIQQVVRGDSAAYFCASSPRQMWSNTEAFFGQGTRLTVV.

The CDR3 loop is CASSSSFPRGLAPQHF. CDR3 bases: TGTGCCAGCAGCTCCTCATTTCCCAGGGGGCTCGCGCCCCAGCATTTT. This chain uses TRBV11-3 with TRBJ1-5, with TRBD1 identical over 8 bases. Trimming took 4 bases from V and 9 from J; bases not matched to a gene: 14. The CDR3 sequence is 16 residues long. Germline lookup yields CDR1 SGHNT and CDR2 YENEEA. Using reference TRBV11-3 and TRBJ1-5 for the parts outside the CDR3, the full variable domain is EAGVVQSPRYKIIEKKQPVAFWCNPISGHNTLYWYLQNLGQGPELLIRYENEEAVDDSQLPKDRFSAERLKGVDSTLKIQPAELGDSAVYLCASSSSFPRGLAPQHFGDGTRLSIL.

The chain links TRBV6-4 to TRBJ1-1, with a possible D match to TRBD1 (5 bases). Germline V gene sequence: CDR1 MRHNA, CDR2 SNTAGT. This CDR3 spans 13 amino acids. The V end was cut by 2 bases, the J end by 2 bases, with 6 bases between. The CDR3 here is CASSDDSNTEAFF. CDR3 nucleotides: TGTGCCAGCAGTGACGACAGTAACACTGAAGCTTTCTTT.

This chain joins TRBV5-1 and TRBJ2-2; D gene ambiguous. V gave up 0 bases and J gave up 3 bases, with 6 bases separating them. Germline V gives CDR1 SGHRS, CDR2 YFSETQ. This CDR3 comprises 14 residues. In DNA, the CDR3 is TGCGCCAGCAGCTTGGGCGGCCACACCGGGGAGCTGTTTTTT. Amino acids: CASSLGGHTGELFF. The whole variable domain, remainder taken from reference TRBV5-1 and TRBJ2-2, is KAGVTQTPRYLIKTRGQQVTLSCSPISGHRSVSWYQQTPGQGLQFLFEYFSETQRNKGNFPGRFSGRQFSNSRSEMNVSTLELGDSALYLCASSLGGHTGELFFGEGSRLTVL.

The chain joins TRBV5-1 to TRBJ2-7, with 7 bases that match TRBD1. This CDR3 has 14 residues. The trim removed 2 bases at V and 4 bases at J, leaving 6 bases unmatched. The germline gives CDR1 SGHRS, CDR2 YFSETQ. CDR3 amino acids: CASSLQGTSYEQYF. The CDR3, as DNA: TGCGCCAGCAGCTTACAGGGGACCTCTTACGAGCAGTACTTC.

The rearrangement uses TRBV5-4 and TRBJ2-3, with no clear D. Germline V gene sequence: CDR1 SGHNT, CDR2 YYREEE (reference sequence). The V end was cut by 7 bases, the J end by 1 base, with 13 bases between. The CDR3 spans 14 residues. DNA for the CDR3: TGTGCCAGCCCTCATCTTCGGGGCACAGATACGCAGTATTTT. This translates into CASPHLRGTDTQYF.

The chain couples TRBV5-1 to TRBJ2-7; D is perhaps TRBD1 or TRBD2 (6 bases each). The V end lost 4 bases, the J end lost 1 base, and 12 bases lay between the germline ends. Germline CDR1 reads SGHRS; CDR2 reads YFSETQ. The CDR3 runs 14 residues. For the CDR3, the DNA is TGCGCCAGCAGCCCCGGGGGCGGATCCTACGAGCAGTACTTC. This sequence encodes CASSPGGGSYEQYF. Complete variable domain (other parts from reference TRBV5-1 and TRBJ2-7): KAGVTQTPRYLIKTRGQQVTLSCSPISGHRSVSWYQQTPGQGLQFLFEYFSETQRNKGNFPGRFSGRQFSNSRSEMNVSTLELGDSALYLCASSPGGGSYEQYFGPGTRLTVT.

The rearrangement uses TRBV9 and TRBJ2-7; TRBD1 aligns across 8 bases. Looked up from germline, CDR1 is SGDLS and CDR2 is YYNGEE. J lost 2 bases, V lost 0 bases, and 10 bases had no gene match. This CDR3 is 17 amino acids long. Here the CDR3 DNA reads TGTGCCAGCAGCGTAGACCCTACGGGACAGGACACCTACGAGCAGTACTTC. It translates to CASSVDPTGQDTYEQYF. Variable domain in full (rest from reference TRBV9 and TRBJ2-7): DSGVTQTPKHLITATGQRVTLRCSPRSGDLSVYWYQQSLDQGLQFLIQYYNGEERAKGNILERFSAQQFPDLHSELNLSSLELGDSALYFCASSVDPTGQDTYEQYFGPGTRLTVT.

The chain joins TRBV14 to TRBJ1-1; a weak D match, TRBD1 (5 bases). This CDR3 is 14 amino acids long. V lost 6 bases and J lost 4, with 15 bases in between. CDR1 is SGHDN, CDR2 FVKESK, per germline. The CDR3 region has the DNA TGTGCCAGCAGTTTAGAGGTCGGGGGCACTGAAGCTTTCTTT. Protein product: CASSLEVGGTEAFF.

The rearrangement joins TRBV18 to TRBJ1-2; no clear D. The CDR3 length is 14 residues. The V and J ends lost 5 bases and 8 bases respectively, with 18 bases between them. Germline V lookup: CDR1 KGHSH, CDR2 LQKENI. CDR3 DNA: TGTGCCAGCTCAGAAATGCCCGACTTGAGGGGCTACACCTTC. Protein sequence: CASSEMPDLRGYTF. Drawing the rest from reference TRBV18 and TRBJ1-2, the complete variable domain is NAGVMQNPRHLVRRRGQEARLRCSPMKGHSHVYWYRQLPEEGLKFMVYLQKENIIDESGMPKERFSAEFPKEGPSILRIQQVVRGDSAAYFCASSEMPDLRGYTFGSGTRLTVV.

This clone was counted a few times. The rearrangement links TRBV5-8 to TRBJ1-2; D not resolved. CDR3 length: 15 amino acids. Trimming took off 0 bases at V and 8 bases at J, with 17 bases between the two ends. Germline values: CDR1 SGHTS, CDR2 YDEGEE. Here the CDR3 DNA reads TGTGCCAGCAGCTTGGCCCGGGGATGGAGTAGAGGCTACACCTTC. Protein product: CASSLARGWSRGYTF.

J is TRBJ2-3 and V is TRBV5-1; the D gene is possibly TRBD1 (6 bases). The V gene lost 0 bases and the J gene lost 7 bases, with 21 bases spanning the gap. Looked up from germline, CDR1 is SGHRS and CDR2 is YFSETQ. The CDR3 is made up of 17 amino acids. The CDR3 reads CASSLGEWAGAGNTQYF. For the CDR3, the DNA is TGCGCCAGCAGCTTGGGAGAGTGGGCAGGGGCTGGTAATACGCAGTATTTT.

The rearrangement joins TRBV7-2 to TRBJ2-5, with 7 positions matching TRBD1. The junction had 17 bases not matched to a gene; V was cut back by 2 bases and J by 2 bases. The germline V gene encodes CDR1 SGHTA and CDR2 FQGNSA. The CDR3 covers 19 residues. The CDR3 nucleotides read TGTGCCAGCAGCTTAACAGGCCCCGGGACAGACAGAGAGCAAGAGACCCAGTACTTC. Translating it yields CASSLTGPGTDREQETQYF.

The gene calls are TRBV2 and TRBJ2-2; 7 bases agree with TRBD1. Germline V gene lookup returns CDR1 SNHLY and CDR2 FYNNEI. V was clipped by 2 bases and J by 0 bases; unmatched bases: 3. The CDR3 is 16 residues long. The CDR3 DNA reads TGTGCCAGCAGTGAAAGGGGGCGGTCGAACACCGGGGAGCTGTTTTTT. Translating it yields CASSERGRSNTGELFF. Complete variable domain (other parts from reference TRBV2 and TRBJ2-2): EPEVTQTPSHQVTQMGQEVILRCVPISNHLYFYWYRQILGQKVEFLVSFYNNEISEKSEIFDDQFSVERPDGSNFTLKIRSTKLEDSAMYFCASSERGRSNTGELFFGEGSRLTVL.

This chain links TRBV28 with TRBJ1-1, with D maybe TRBD1 (5 bases). Germline assignment: CDR1 MDHEN and CDR2 SYDVKM. Trimming removed 4 bases at V and 4 bases at J, with 16 bases between. The CDR3 runs to 15 residues. The CDR3 here is CASSSGTGIGTEAFF. CDR3 DNA sequence: TGTGCCAGCAGTTCTGGGACGGGGATCGGCACTGAAGCTTTCTTT.

The V gene is TRBV12-5, the J gene TRBJ2-7, with 7 positions matching TRBD2. The V gene's germline CDR1 is LGHNT and CDR2 FRNRAP. V dropped 0 bases and J dropped 2; count of bases not matched to a gene: 16. CDR3 length equals 19 residues. The CDR3: CASGLVYPLGGGPPYEQYF. In nucleotides, the CDR3 is TGTGCTAGTGGTTTGGTATACCCCCTCGGGGGAGGGCCCCCCTACGAGCAGTACTTC.

The chain joins TRBV9 to TRBJ2-3; TRBD1 is a possible D gene (5 bases). Germline V CDR1 and CDR2: SGDLS, YYNGEE. The CDR3 has 16 amino acids. V lost 4 bases, J lost 2 bases, and 17 bases lay in between. The CDR3 DNA reads TGTGCCAGCAGCACAGGTGGCTCATTAATCACAGATACGCAGTATTTT. It translates to CASSTGGSLITDTQYF.

This clone was picked up one time. The chain couples TRBV19 to TRBJ2-7, with D uncertain. The CDR3 loop spans 14 amino acids. Trimming took 2 bases from V and 2 from J, leaving 10 bases between them. Germline values: CDR1 LNHDA, CDR2 SQIVND (reference sequence). The CDR3 DNA follows: TGTGCCAGTAGTATACGCGCCAGGCCCTACGAGCAGTACTTC. Protein: CASSIRARPYEQYF.

V is TRBV5-1 and J is TRBJ2-7; unclear D gene. The CDR3 loop spans 14 amino acids. V gave up 5 bases and J gave up 2 bases, with 14 bases separating them. Per germline, CDR1 SGHRS and CDR2 YFSETQ. The CDR3 here is CASSLTGFPYEQYF. The CDR3 DNA sequence: TGCGCCAGCAGTCTTACCGGTTTCCCCTACGAGCAGTACTTC.

V usage is TRBV19 and J usage is TRBJ2-1; 9 bases are shared with TRBD2. The V gene end was trimmed by 3 bases and the J gene end by 9 bases; junction bases not matched to a gene: 12. The CDR3 has 16 amino acids. Germline V lookup: CDR1 LNHDA, CDR2 SQIVND (reference sequence). This chain's CDR3 is CASSMSVTSGSGEQFF. Here the CDR3 DNA reads TGTGCCAGTAGTATGTCGGTAACTAGCGGGTCGGGTGAGCAGTTCTTC.

The chain joins TRBV7-3 to TRBJ2-7; no reliable D call. CDR3 length equals 14 residues. Germline V gene data show CDR1 as SGHTA and CDR2 as FQGTGA. The ends were cut back, 2 bases at V and 3 bases at J, with 11 bases in the middle. The CDR3 nucleotides read TGTGCCAGCAGCTTAGGAGAAATCAACTACGAGCAGTACTTC. Translation: CASSLGEINYEQYF.

This clone showed up just a few times. This chain uses TRBV18 with TRBJ2-4, with D uncertain. Trimming shortened V by 2 bases and J by 6 bases, and 17 bases separated the two germline ends. The CDR3 is 16 residues long. The germline V gene has CDR1 KGHSH and CDR2 LQKENI. The CDR3 loop is CASSPARAGVGNIQYF. CDR3 coding DNA: TGTGCCAGCTCACCAGCTCGTGCAGGAGTGGGAAACATTCAGTACTTC.

The chain recombines TRBV11-2 with TRBJ1-5, with 8 positions matching TRBD1. Germline CDR1 is SGHAT and CDR2 is FQNNGV. Trimming removed 5 bases from V and 4 bases from J; junction bases left unmatched: 7. The CDR3 covers 15 residues. The CDR3 nucleotides read TGTGCCAGCAGCCTCGGGACAGGCATTAATCAGCCCCAGCATTTT. Protein: CASSLGTGINQPQHF.

This clone came up a few times. This chain links TRBV5-1 with TRBJ2-1; D unclear. The germline V and J ends were trimmed by 0 bases and 6 bases, with 13 bases remaining between them. The CDR3 has 15 amino acids. The germline gives CDR1 SGHRS, CDR2 YFSETQ. CDR3 nucleotides: TGCGCCAGCAGCTTGGCCGGCGGTCTAGTCAATGAGCAGTTCTTC. It is translated as CASSLAGGLVNEQFF.

In this sample, this clone turned up a few times. The V gene is TRBV7-2, the J gene TRBJ1-2; weak D call: TRBD1 (5 bases). The germline V and J ends were trimmed by 0 bases and 7 bases, with 12 bases remaining between them. Germline assignment: CDR1 SGHTA and CDR2 FQGNSA. The CDR3 has 14 amino acids. This CDR3 reads CASSLAWQGLGYTF. The CDR3 nucleotides read TGTGCCAGCAGCTTAGCCTGGCAGGGTCTTGGCTACACCTTC.

The count of this clone is one. The gene calls are TRBV18 and TRBJ2-1, with D possibly matching TRBD2 (6 bases). The CDR3 spans 15 residues. Trimming took 2 bases from V and 0 from J, leaving 8 bases between them. Germline loops: CDR1 KGHSH, CDR2 LQKENI. The chain's CDR3 is CASSPGEDSYNEQFF. In DNA form, the CDR3 reads TGTGCCAGCTCACCAGGGGAGGACTCCTACAATGAGCAGTTCTTC. Supplemented by reference TRBV18 and TRBJ2-1, the full variable domain reads NAGVMQNPRHLVRRRGQEARLRCSPMKGHSHVYWYRQLPEEGLKFMVYLQKENIIDESGMPKERFSAEFPKEGPSILRIQQVVRGDSAAYFCASSPGEDSYNEQFFGPGTRLTVL.

This chain joins TRBV7-3 and TRBJ2-1; 9 bases agree with TRBD2. Germline V gene data show CDR1 as SGHTA and CDR2 as FQGTGA. The CDR3 sequence is 19 residues long. The trim removed 5 bases at V and 0 bases at J, leaving 14 bases unmatched. This CDR3 reads CASSPSARLAGPSYNEQFF. CDR3 DNA sequence: TGTGCCAGCAGCCCTTCGGCTCGGCTAGCGGGACCCTCCTACAATGAGCAGTTCTTC.